Sequencing of this TCR beta chain was carried out in a study of T cell responses to AZD1222 COVID-19 vaccine (dated by TCRdb to about 2021). At the level of the whole study: Because spike-specific TCR depth and breadth did not differ between the two schedules, AZD1222 recipients who got a second dose at roughly 4 weeks were pooled with those who got a second dose at roughly 12 weeks. A total of more than 230 trial participants underwent TCR sequencing, of whom 200 to 220 received two doses of AZD1222 and about 25 received two doses of the MenACWY control vaccine. Trial participants were enrolled by age into subgroups of 18-55, 56-69 and 70-plus years, and roughly 150, 30 and 60 TCR-sequenced participants, respectively, were included in these subgroups.

Comments on this clone: Its antigen has not been determined. No base quality information exists; no much larger clone differs at one position.

The CDR3 regions of human TCRbeta chains were analyzed by immunosequencing. The study's processing was this. Repertoire TCRs were checked for matches against a reference library of SARS-CoV-2-specific TCRs that had been generated using the MIRA antigen-specificity platform. Breadth was defined as the fraction of unique TCRs that were SARS-CoV-2-associated, and depth was defined as the fraction of total T cells that were SARS-CoV-2-associated. Using the MIRA data, every spike-specific TCR was mapped to the spike region that the TCR reacted to and assigned to either a CD4 or a CD8 class. Log10-transformed breadth and depth values were compared by one-way ANOVA with Sidak's multiple comparisons tests. TCRdb carries this immuneACCESS record with in-frame sequences only. Its versions omit some clonotypes, under half of them owing to an unresolved V gene in the studies checked, with the rest unexplained. V and J calls and clone size are those listed in that table; D and trimming were worked out from the DNA. The sample includes approximately 80,000 clones, with about 87% observed a single time. Of the sample, approximately 5.8% falls within the top ten clones.

The investigation overall reported the following: Nearly half of unique spike-specific TCRs reportedly recognized epitopes outside regions mutated in the B.1.351 and B.1.1.7 variants. Conclusions about previously exposed vaccinees are limited, since just a handful of AZD1222 recipients were seropositive for SARS-CoV-2 at baseline. Vaccine-associated CD4 TCRs spanned the whole spike protein, with dominant responses in regions 160-218 and 743-854. The 56-69-year group was small, and its depth increase did not reach significance, likely because of low power. Because no day 14 peak-response samples were available, the repertoires could be characterized only after the peak T cell response. Most participants were white British and females outnumbered males, and the authors suggested that clonal diversity may have been underestimated. After two AZD1222 doses, both the breadth and the depth of spike-specific TCRs were significantly higher than at day 0 and than in MenACWY recipients.

The trim is 4 bases for V and 1 base for J, with a gap of 10 bases between the germline ends. CDR1 MGHDK and CDR2 SYGVNS were looked up in the germline V gene. The CDR3 starts with the cysteine, ends with the phenylalanine, and has 14 residues. Of all the DNA, just the CDR3 is kept, 42 bases in frame from base 1. Reading the label with the study, this specimen's time point is: baseline before first vaccination. Samples from vaccinated people were obtained from the UK trials COV001 and COV002, which included a single-blind randomized controlled phase 2/3 trial of AZD1222 (ChAdOx1 nCoV-19) in healthy adults. Trial participant PBMC samples were collected at day 0 and day 28 after the second dose for TCRbeta chain sequencing.

The sequencing used peripheral blood, collected on day 0 of AZD1222 vaccination. The receptor comes from an adult in good health. The chain couples TRBV25-1 to TRBJ2-5, with the identity of the D gene unclear. At the DNA level, the sequence is TGTGCCAGCAGTGCATTTCAGACCCAAGAGACCCAGTACTTC. The resulting protein is CASSAFQTQETQYF.